This T cell receptor (beta chain) was sequenced in a study of blood T cell repertoires in COVID-19. Study overall: Sample material is recorded as cDNA or gDNA derived from T cells, B-cell-depleted T cells, or PBMCs.

This CDR3 has 13 amino acids. CDR1 is SNHLY, CDR2 FYNNEI, per germline. The ends were cut back, 3 bases at V and 6 bases at J, with 11 bases in the middle. This clone is a singleton in its sample. Original handling: Estimates of nucleated cell counts were drawn from the amplification of reference gene primers. Assay: immunoSEQ multiplex PCR; the TCRdb copy retains only in-frame clones and omits some. That table furnishes V, J and clone size, whereas the DNA furnished D and trimming. The table lists approximately 80,000 clones, around nine tenths of them singletons. The V and J genes are TRBV2 and TRBJ2-5; possibly TRBD1 for D (5 bases). The TCR originated in a man in his forties with acute or convalescent COVID-19. Sequencing was done on a sample of peripheral blood. CDR3 protein: CASSDGQGKTQYF. The CDR3 DNA is TGTGCCAGCAGTGATGGGCAGGGAAAGACCCAGTACTTC.